These 28 T cell receptor beta chains came from one sample sequenced in a study of T cell responses to AZD1222 COVID-19 vaccine. Sequenced by immunoSEQ multiplex PCR; TCRdb stores in-frame clones only, minus some. The sample carries about 150,000 clones, about 89% recorded once. The input for sequencing was peripheral blood, taken on day 0 of AZD1222 vaccination. Source of these receptors: an adult in good health.

This chain uses TRBV7-9 with TRBJ2-1, with 9 positions matching TRBD2. CDR3 length: 17 residues. The germline V gene encodes CDR1 SEHNR and CDR2 FQNEAQ (reference sequence). With V trimmed by 5 bases and J by 9 bases, 17 bases remained unmatched. CDR3 protein: CASSQTAAGGQIGEQFF. In DNA, the CDR3 is TGTGCCAGCAGCCAAACGGCGGCGGGAGGGCAGATAGGTGAGCAGTTCTTC.

The chain couples TRBV16 to TRBJ1-3, with no clear D. CDR1 is KGHSY and CDR2 is FQNENV in the germline V gene. V was trimmed by 2 bases and J by 0 bases, leaving 8 bases between them. CDR3 length equals 15 residues. The CDR3 here is CASSQEYSSGNTIYF. DNA of the CDR3: TGTGCCAGCAGCCAAGAGTACAGCTCTGGAAACACCATATATTTT. The full variable domain, its missing parts supplied by reference TRBV16 and TRBJ1-3, is GEEVAQTPKHLVRGEGQKAKLYCAPIKGHSYVFWYQQVLKNEFKFLISFQNENVFDETGMPKERFSAKCLPNSPCSLEIQATKLEDSAVYFCASSQEYSSGNTIYFGEGSWLTVV.

The rearrangement links TRBV11-2 to TRBJ1-1; a weak D match, TRBD1 (6 bases). There are 15 residues in the CDR3. The V and J ends lost 6 bases and 2 bases respectively, with 16 bases between them. The germline CDR1 and CDR2 sequences are SGHAT and FQNNGV. The CDR3 loop reads CASRDGRGYNTEAFF. CDR3 DNA: TGTGCCAGCAGGGACGGAAGGGGGTACAACACTGAAGCTTTCTTT.

This chain connects TRBV2 to TRBJ1-1; D remains unclear. Trimming removed 2 bases at V and 6 bases at J, with 4 bases between. CDR3 length equals 11 residues. The germline V gene has CDR1 SNHLY and CDR2 FYNNEI. The chain's CDR3 is CASSETSEAFF. Here the CDR3 DNA reads TGTGCCAGCAGTGAAACGTCTGAAGCTTTCTTT.

The chain links TRBV12-3 or TRBV12-4 to TRBJ2-3; 10 bases agree with TRBD1. This CDR3 contains 13 residues. The trim removed 5 bases at V and 8 bases at J, leaving 4 bases unmatched. CDR3 sequence (DNA): TGTGCCAGCAGTCCGACAGGGGGCGTTACGCAGTATTTT. This translates into CASSPTGGVTQYF.

The V gene is TRBV4-2, the J gene TRBJ2-7; the D gene is possibly TRBD1 (5 bases). CDR3 size: 15 residues. Germline V gene lookup returns CDR1 LGHNA and CDR2 YNFKEQ. V was shortened by 4 bases and J by 1 base, with 14 bases between the two germline ends. CDR3 protein: CASSLRQLESYEQYF. The DNA of the CDR3 is TGTGCCAGCAGCCTCCGACAGTTAGAGTCCTACGAGCAGTACTTC.

This chain uses TRBV19 with TRBJ2-2; TRBD2 matches at 13 bases. V lost 4 bases and J lost 7; bases outside the gene matches: 3. CDR3 length: 15 residues. The V gene's germline CDR1 is LNHDA and CDR2 SQIVND (reference sequence). The CDR3 region has the DNA TGTGCCAGTAGTAAGACTAGCGGGAGGAACGGGGAGCTGTTTTTT. Its protein is CASSKTSGRNGELFF. The variable domain in full, with the rest retrieved from reference TRBV19 and TRBJ2-2, is DGGITQSPKYLFRKEGQNVTLSCEQNLNHDAMYWYRQDPGQGLRLIYYSQIVNDFQKGDIAEGYSVSREKKESFPLTVTSAQKNPTAFYLCASSKTSGRNGELFFGEGSRLTVL.

This clone was picked up a small number of times. V usage is TRBV7-2 and J usage is TRBJ2-1; D unclear. This CDR3 region has 15 residues. V lost 0 bases and J lost 4, with 10 bases in between. CDR1 and CDR2 (germline): SGHTA, FQGNSA. CDR3 bases: TGTGCCAGCAGCTTAGCAACTGCGAGGTACAATGAGCAGTTCTTC. Translated, it gives CASSLATARYNEQFF.

The chain carries TRBV19 and TRBJ2-1; 13 bases line up with TRBD2. With 5 bases clipped from V and 6 bases from J, the junction kept 13 bases outside the gene matches. The CDR3 has 18 amino acids. Germline assignment: CDR1 LNHDA and CDR2 SQIVND (reference sequence). The CDR3 DNA reads TGTGCCAGTAGTGTCGGGACTAGCGGGATCGTAGTTTTCAATGAGCAGTTCTTC. Translating gives CASSVGTSGIVVFNEQFF.

The chain combines TRBV6-5 with TRBJ1-5, with D uncertain. CDR3 length: 15 amino acids. Deletions cut 2 bases from V and 6 bases from J, with 14 bases between. The germline CDR1 and CDR2 sequences are MNHEY and SVGAGI. The CDR3 reads CASSYGGGLGQPQHF. CDR3 nucleotide sequence: TGTGCCAGCAGTTACGGAGGCGGGCTCGGTCAGCCCCAGCATTTT.

The J gene is TRBJ1-6, the V gene TRBV7-2; no firm D call. V lost 0 bases, J lost 7 bases, and 4 bases lay in between. The CDR3 sequence is 13 residues long. Germline V gene sequence: CDR1 SGHTA, CDR2 FQGNSA. As DNA, the CDR3 is TGTGCCAGCAGCTTAGCGACCAATTCACCCCTCCACTTT. Protein: CASSLATNSPLHF.

This clone appeared once. J is TRBJ2-1 and V is TRBV2, with TRBD2 identical over 12 bases. The CDR3 loop spans 15 amino acids. Trimming cost V 4 bases and J 8 bases; bases outside gene matches: 6. Germline loops: CDR1 SNHLY, CDR2 FYNNEI. In nucleotides, the CDR3 is TGTGCCAGCAGTGTACTAGCGGGAGGAATCGATGAGCAGTTCTTC. It specifies CASSVLAGGIDEQFF.

This clone was seen a handful of times. This sequence joins TRBV6-5 and TRBJ2-5, with TRBD2 matching 7 bases. The CDR3 is made up of 15 amino acids. CDR1 is MNHEY and CDR2 is SVGAGI in the germline V gene. Losses at the gene ends were 6 bases for V and 4 bases for J; bases not matched to a gene: 11. CDR3 residues: CASRRVAGEGETQYF. The CDR3 DNA follows: TGTGCCAGCAGGCGGGTGGCGGGAGAGGGAGAGACCCAGTACTTC.

The chain carries TRBV24-1 and TRBJ1-1, with D unclear. The CDR3 spans 10 residues. Germline CDR1 is KGHDR and CDR2 is SFDVKD. Trimming left V 7 bases short and J 5 bases short, with 4 bases between. CDR3 in DNA: TGTGCCACCAGGAGGACTGAAGCTTTCTTT. Its protein product is CATRRTEAFF.

The chain carries TRBV5-8 and TRBJ2-1, with a tentative D call TRBD1 (5 bases). With 0 bases removed from V and 1 base from J, the gap between germline ends came to 11 bases. The CDR3 loop spans 16 amino acids. Germline loops: CDR1 SGHTS, CDR2 YDEGEE. The CDR3 spells CASSLGWAGSYNEQFF. Written as DNA, the CDR3 is TGTGCCAGCAGCTTGGGTTGGGCAGGGTCCTACAATGAGCAGTTCTTC.

This chain uses TRBV4-1 with TRBJ2-1; TRBD1 aligns across 7 bases. The CDR3 runs to 17 residues. V shed 0 bases, J shed 9 bases, and the junction held 14 bases outside the gene matches. Germline V gene sequence: CDR1 MGHRA, CDR2 YSYEKL. CDR3 nucleotides: TGCGCCAGCAGCCAAGATCGATACCGGGACAGTCTATCTGAGCAGTTCTTC. It yields the protein CASSQDRYRDSLSEQFF.

The chain recombines TRBV24-1 with TRBJ2-5; 8 bases map to TRBD2. The germline CDR1 and CDR2 sequences are KGHDR and SFDVKD. CDR3 length: 16 amino acids. J gave up 2 bases and V 7 bases, and 11 bases lay outside the gene matches. The CDR3 DNA reads TGTGCCACCAGGGGTACCGGGGTAGCGGGACAAGAGACCCAGTACTTC. It specifies CATRGTGVAGQETQYF.

There are a few counts of this clone. The DNA for the CDR3 is TGTGCCAGCCCCCTCGGGGGGTTTACTGGGAACACCGGGGAGCTGTTTTTT. This sequence encodes CASPLGGFTGNTGELFF. The V and J genes are TRBV3-1 (or the pseudogene TRBV3-2) and TRBJ2-2; TRBD2 agrees at 7 bases. Germline assignment: CDR1 LGHDT and CDR2 YNNKEL (reference sequence). After removal of 8 bases from V and 1 base from J, the junction contained 13 bases not matched to a gene. The CDR3 totals 17 residues.

The J gene is TRBJ2-2, the V gene TRBV5-6; D is undetermined. CDR3 length equals 13 residues. Trimming shortened V by 4 bases and J by 1 base, and 5 bases separated the two germline ends. Germline loops: CDR1 SGHDT, CDR2 YYEEEE. This CDR3 reads CASSLQNTGELFF. The DNA of the CDR3 is TGTGCCAGCAGCCTCCAGAACACCGGGGAGCTGTTTTTT.

The gene calls are TRBV18 and TRBJ1-3; the match to TRBD1 covers 7 bases. The CDR3 is 17 amino acids. Germline V gene sequence: CDR1 KGHSH, CDR2 LQKENI. The V segment lost 5 bases and the J segment 2 bases; nucleotides outside the gene matches: 12. The CDR3 DNA follows: TGTGCCAGCTCAATCCAGACAGGGACAGCCCCTGGAAACACCATATATTTT. It yields the protein CASSIQTGTAPGNTIYF.

The DNA for the CDR3 is TGTGCCAGCAGCTCTAGCGGGACTGTCCAAGAGACCCAGTACTTC. It encodes CASSSSGTVQETQYF. V is TRBV7-9 and J is TRBJ2-5; 9 bases fit TRBD2. The CDR3 has 15 residues. V lost 4 bases, J lost 1 base, and 4 bases stayed unmatched. CDR1 and CDR2 (germline): SEHNR, FQNEAQ (reference sequence).

This clone was counted a few times. The same CDR3 also results from other DNA sequences found in this sample. CDR3 sequence reads: CASSPGPNYEQYF. As DNA, the CDR3 is TGTGCCAGCAGCCCGGGACCGAACTACGAGCAGTACTTC. The chain joins TRBV7-6 to TRBJ2-7; D could derive from TRBD1 or TRBD2 (5 bases each). Germline V gives CDR1 SGHVS, CDR2 FNYEAQ. V was clipped by 5 bases and J by 3 bases, with 11 bases between them. The CDR3 contains 13 residues.

The chain links TRBV24-1 to TRBJ2-7; D is possibly TRBD2 (5 bases). The CDR3 contains 18 residues. V lost 5 bases and J lost 0, with 22 bases in between. Germline lookup yields CDR1 KGHDR and CDR2 SFDVKD. Written as DNA, the CDR3 is TGTGCCACCAGTGGCCCGGCGGGTTCCGCCGGGAACTCCTACGAGCAGTACTTC. Amino acids: CATSGPAGSAGNSYEQYF.

The chain uses TRBV7-9 and TRBJ1-4, with TRBD1 identical over 7 bases. Germline CDR1 SEHNR, CDR2 FQNEAQ (reference sequence). The J segment lost 10 bases and the V segment lost 5 bases, leaving 13 bases of the junction unmatched. The CDR3 has 15 residues. The CDR3 DNA reads as TGTGCCAGCAGCCCAACCACCGGGACAGTACGAAAACTGTTTTTT. Translated: CASSPTTGTVRKLFF.

The gene calls are TRBV7-2 and TRBJ1-3, with 7 bases that match TRBD1. The V and J ends lost 5 bases and 0 bases, in that order; junction bases with no gene match: 16. This CDR3 spans 19 amino acids. Germline values: CDR1 SGHTA, CDR2 FQGNSA. CDR3 nucleotide sequence: TGTGCCAGCAGCGTTTACCTGTTTGGGACAGCCTCCTCTGGAAACACCATATATTTT. Protein sequence: CASSVYLFGTASSGNTIYF.

This sequence joins TRBV6-5 and TRBJ1-2; 10 nucleotides align to TRBD1. Losses at the gene ends were 4 bases for V and 5 bases for J; bases not matched to a gene: 7. Germline assignment: CDR1 MNHEY and CDR2 SVGAGI. The CDR3 has 15 residues. CDR3 sequence reads: CASSFGQGEIYGYTF. The CDR3 DNA is TGTGCCAGCAGTTTCGGACAGGGGGAAATATATGGCTACACCTTC.

This clone was detected only once. The chain recombines TRBV2 with TRBJ1-4; D gene ambiguous. Trimming pared 6 bases from V and 3 bases from J, leaving 14 bases between. The CDR3 consists of 15 residues. In germline, CDR1 is SNHLY, CDR2 FYNNEI. The CDR3 DNA is TGTGCCAGCAGCACGGGTTACACTCCTAATGAAAAACTGTTTTTT. Translating it yields CASSTGYTPNEKLFF. Full variable domain (missing parts from reference TRBV2 and TRBJ1-4): EPEVTQTPSHQVTQMGQEVILRCVPISNHLYFYWYRQILGQKVEFLVSFYNNEISEKSEIFDDQFSVERPDGSNFTLKIRSTKLEDSAMYFCASSTGYTPNEKLFFGSGTQLSVL.

V and J are TRBV2 and TRBJ1-6; 8 nucleotides line up with TRBD1. CDR3 length: 15 residues. The V segment lost 4 bases and the J segment 7 bases; nucleotides outside the gene matches: 6. Per the germline V gene, CDR1 is SNHLY and CDR2 is FYNNEI. CDR3 loop: CASSARQGWNSPLHF. The CDR3 DNA is TGTGCCAGCAGTGCAAGACAGGGGTGGAATTCACCCCTCCACTTT.